The source of this TCR beta chain is a study of blood T cell repertoires in COVID-19. Across the whole study: COVID-19 samples from acute and convalescent phases originated in the United States, Italy and Spain. PBMCs, B-cell-depleted T cells, or T cells provided the cDNA or gDNA that made up the material.

The germline V gene has CDR1 SGHNT and CDR2 YYREEE (reference sequence). This CDR3 contains 17 residues. V gave up 1 base and J gave up 7 bases; unmatched junction bases: 12. Using immunoSEQ multiplex PCR, the repertoire was profiled, and TCRdb retains in-frame clones only, with some absent. Of under 150,000 clones listed, roughly 89% are singletons. The specimen was peripheral blood. The clonotype was recovered from a man aged 50-59 years with active or convalescent COVID-19. This sequence joins TRBV5-4 and TRBJ2-2; TRBD2 matches at 8 bases. CDR3 loop: CASSLQGTAGVFGELFF. For the CDR3, the DNA is TGTGCCAGCAGCTTGCAGGGAACAGCGGGAGTATTCGGGGAGCTGTTTTTT.